The clone carrying this TCR beta chain has more than one count but fewer than ten. TCRdb recomputed calls from the RT-PCR reads with MiXCR, one row per CDR3 protein. This sample carries around 700,000 distinct CDR3 sequences, more than 13% of them seen once, and the ten largest clones take just over 3.5%. This CDR3 region has 15 residues. With 5 bases removed from V and 3 bases from J, the gap between germline ends came to 13 bases. V gene TRBV12-3 or TRBV12-4 combines with J gene TRBJ2-2, with D possibly being TRBD1 or TRBD2 (6 bases each). The clonotype originates from a female donor in good health, serving as a healthy control. The sequenced sample was memory CD4+ T cells from blood. CDR3 sequence: CASSKGGSDTGELFF. CDR3 in DNA: TGTGCCAGCAGTAAGGGGGGCTCCGACACCGGGGAGCTGTTTTTT.